These 2 T cell receptor beta chains came from one sample sequenced in a study of circulating CD8 cells and anti-PD-1 response in melanoma. Using about 15 ng of total RNA, TCR libraries were made with the QIAseq Immune Repertoire TCR panel. TCRdb re-called the reads through MiXCR, storing one row per CDR3 protein. The table lists hundreds of distinct CDR3 sequences, 12% of them singletons. Sorting of live CD3+CD8+TCRalphabeta+ cells by PD-1 and/or TIGIT gave four subsets. Sequences were derived from CD8+ T cells from PBMCs, sampled at baseline or after one month of anti-PD-1 therapy (not recorded which). The receptors here all came from a human donor with melanoma.

This clonotype ranks as large (0.1 to 1%). The chain combines TRBV21-1 with TRBJ1-5; TRBD1 is the table's D call, not checked against the DNA. TRBV21-1 is assigned pseudogene status. This CDR3 has 14 residues. The CDR3 nucleotides are TGTGCCAGCAGCACCAGGGGCCGTCGACAGCCCCAGCATTTT. The encoded protein is CASSTRGRRQPQHF.

In its sample, this clonotype is large. The chain recombines TRBV4-2 with TRBJ1-5; TRBD1 matches at 8 bases. With 2 bases clipped from V and 8 bases from J, the junction kept 8 bases outside the gene matches. Germline V CDR1 and CDR2: LGHNA, YNFKEQ. CDR3 length: 15 amino acids. CDR3 sequence (DNA): TGTGCCAGCAGCCAACTAGAGGACAGGGACAAGCCCCAGCATTTT. Protein: CASSQLEDRDKPQHF.